This T cell receptor beta chain was identified in a study of T cells in Graves' hyperthyroidism and ophthalmopathy. This clonotype was observed at least ten times. TCR beta CDR3 region amplification was performed from RNA transcripts. An initial round of RT-PCR targeting the TCR CDR3 relied on the HTBI primer set. MiXCR was run by TCRdb on the multiplex PCR reads, yielding one entry per CDR3 protein. The top ten clones hold less than 15% of a sample with roughly 420,000 distinct CDR3 sequences, less than 20% of them seen once. The CDR3 sequence is 12 residues long. Trimming cost V 6 bases and J 6 bases, with 12 bases left between them. Germline V CDR1 and CDR2: DFQATT, SNEGSKA (reference sequence).

The rearrangement links TRBV20-1 to TRBJ2-1; D not certain. The source of this sequence is a woman younger than 35 with Graves' hyperthyroidism. Input material: blood. The CDR3 coding sequence is TGCAGTGCGCCCGCTCCCCCCAATGAGCAGTTCTTC. Translating gives CSAPAPPNEQFF.